This entry lists 22 T cell receptor beta chains sequenced from one sample in a study of blood T cell repertoires in COVID-19. TCRdb's copy holds only in-frame clones and misses some; the assay was immunoSEQ multiplex PCR. The sample carries about 280,000 clones, about nine tenths recorded once. Sequencing was done on a sample of peripheral blood. The receptor set was obtained from a woman aged 40 to 50 who had recovered from COVID-19.

The CDR3 spells CASSEAGRLAKNIQYF. The CDR3 nucleotides read TGTGCCAGCAGTGAAGCTGGCCGCCTAGCCAAAAACATTCAGTACTTC. The V call is TRBV6-1, the J call TRBJ2-4; no reliable D call. V was pared by 0 bases and J by 0 bases, with 9 bases between. The germline V gene encodes CDR1 MNHNS and CDR2 SASEGT. The CDR3 consists of 16 residues.

The chain combines TRBV19 with TRBJ2-3; 11 bases are a match to TRBD1. CDR1 LNHDA and CDR2 SQIVND come from the germline V gene (reference sequence). Trimming took 5 bases from V and 2 from J; bases not matched to a gene: 9. CDR3 length: 17 residues. Here the CDR3 reads CASSALRTGGPTDTQYF. DNA for the CDR3: TGTGCCAGTAGTGCTCTCCGGACAGGGGGCCCCACAGATACGCAGTATTTT.

The V gene is TRBV27, the J gene TRBJ2-7, with 11 bases identical to TRBD1. The CDR3 is 15 residues long. Trimming at V came to 6 bases and at J to 5 bases, leaving 9 bases not matched to a gene. The germline CDR1 and CDR2 sequences are MNHEY and SMNVEV (reference sequence). Here the CDR3 reads CASSPGTGGSNEQYF. Written as DNA, the CDR3 is TGTGCCAGCAGCCCCGGGACAGGGGGATCAAACGAGCAGTACTTC.

The chain joins TRBV30 to TRBJ1-5; tentative D call: TRBD1 (6 bases). Germline CDR1 GTSNPN, CDR2 SVGIG (reference sequence). Deletions cut 3 bases from V and 1 base from J, with 16 bases between. The CDR3 is made up of 16 amino acids. The CDR3 is CAWSDGGGGSNQPQHF. DNA for the CDR3: TGTGCCTGGAGCGACGGGGGAGGGGGAAGCAATCAGCCCCAGCATTTT.

This rearrangement joins TRBV20-1 to TRBJ1-1; D is possibly TRBD1 (6 bases). This CDR3 region has 16 residues. The germline V and J ends were trimmed by 3 bases and 0 bases, with 17 bases remaining between them. CDR1 and CDR2 (germline): DFQATT, SNEGSKA (reference sequence). In nucleotides, the CDR3 is TGCAGTGCTAGTCAGGGGCCGGGGAGAATGAACACTGAAGCTTTCTTT. This translates into CSASQGPGRMNTEAFF.

The chain employs TRBV19 and TRBJ2-7; TRBD1 aligns across 7 bases. Germline V gene sequence: CDR1 LNHDA, CDR2 SQIVND (reference sequence). The CDR3 totals 11 residues. CDR3 residues: CATKGAYEQYF. In DNA, the CDR3 is TGTGCAACGAAGGGGGCATACGAGCAGTACTTC.

The chain carries TRBV5-1 and TRBJ2-5, with TRBD1 matching over 8 bases. J lost 4 bases, V lost 4 bases, and 9 bases had no gene match. The CDR3 has 15 amino acids. Germline CDR1 and CDR2: SGHRS and YFSETQ. CDR3 sequence (DNA): TGCGCCAGCAGCGGAAAACAGGGGGGCGGAGAGACCCAGTACTTC. Its translation is CASSGKQGGGETQYF.

The genes are TRBV4-2 and TRBJ1-4; D not resolved. CDR3 length: 16 amino acids. V was trimmed by 0 bases and J by 4 bases, leaving 12 bases between them. Germline assignment: CDR1 LGHNA and CDR2 YNFKEQ. In DNA, the CDR3 is TGTGCCAGCAGCCAAGATCCGACTGCAAATAATGAAAAACTGTTTTTT. Protein product: CASSQDPTANNEKLFF.

V gene TRBV27 combines with J gene TRBJ2-3; TRBD2 aligns across 13 bases. CDR3 size: 17 residues. V shed 5 bases and J 2 bases; nucleotides not matched to a gene: 7. Germline V gene sequence: CDR1 MNHEY, CDR2 SMNVEV (reference sequence). The CDR3 spells CASSQRGLAGSTDTQYF. CDR3 nucleotide sequence: TGTGCCAGCAGTCAAAGGGGACTAGCGGGATCCACAGATACGCAGTATTTT.

This clone is a singleton in its sample. The V gene is TRBV2, the J gene TRBJ2-7; D not resolved. The CDR3 runs to 11 residues. The germline CDR1 and CDR2 sequences are SNHLY and FYNNEI. Trimming stripped 6 bases from V and 7 bases from J, with 10 bases between. CDR3 amino acids: CASSPPLEQYF. The CDR3 coding sequence is TGTGCCAGCAGCCCCCCCTTAGAGCAGTACTTC.

The V call is TRBV6-5, the J call TRBJ1-2; D perhaps matches TRBD1 (6 bases). The CDR3 runs to 15 residues. The V end lost 0 bases, the J end lost 8 bases, and 16 bases lay between the germline ends. Germline V lookup: CDR1 MNHEY, CDR2 SVGAGI. The CDR3 region has the DNA TGTGCCAGCAGTTACTCGATGGGGGGGGCGGTCGGCTACACCTTC. Translating it yields CASSYSMGGAVGYTF.

The chain has TRBV5-1 and TRBJ2-7, with D perhaps matching TRBD1 (5 bases). Germline CDR1 SGHRS, CDR2 YFSETQ. The length of the CDR3 is 12 residues. Trimming pared 5 bases from V and 5 bases from J, leaving 11 bases between. The DNA of the CDR3 is TGCGCCAGCAGGCCAGACAGAGACGAGCAGTACTTC. Encoded protein: CASRPDRDEQYF.

The rearrangement uses TRBV11-2 and TRBJ2-3; D is unclear. Germline loops: CDR1 SGHAT, CDR2 FQNNGV. The CDR3 is 13 amino acids. Trimming removed 1 base from V and 2 bases from J, with 4 bases in between. CDR3 region: CASSLGNTDTQYF. The CDR3 region has the DNA TGTGCCAGCAGCTTAGGTAACACAGATACGCAGTATTTT.

This sequence joins TRBV27 and TRBJ2-1; TRBD1 agrees at 7 bases. The V segment lost 3 bases and the J segment 3 bases; nucleotides outside the gene matches: 11. This CDR3 contains 17 residues. The V gene's germline CDR1 is MNHEY and CDR2 SMNVEV (reference sequence). The DNA of the CDR3 is TGTGCCAGCAGTTTGCGGACAGGCCCAAGCGACTACAATGAGCAGTTCTTC. Translation gives CASSLRTGPSDYNEQFF.

This chain connects TRBV14 to TRBJ2-5; D might be TRBD2 (6 bases). Per the germline V gene, CDR1 is SGHDN and CDR2 is FVKESK. The V and J ends lost 0 bases and 5 bases respectively, with 19 bases between them. The CDR3 covers 17 residues. The CDR3 DNA reads TGTGCCAGCAGCCAAGATCAGGCGGGGCGCAGATTGGAGACCCAGTACTTC. Protein sequence: CASSQDQAGRRLETQYF.

The chain joins TRBV3-1 (or the pseudogene TRBV3-2) to TRBJ2-2; TRBD2 aligns across 7 bases. The CDR3 spans 15 residues. The V segment lost 4 bases and the J segment 7 bases; nucleotides outside the gene matches: 9. The germline V gene encodes CDR1 LGHDT and CDR2 YNNKEL (reference sequence). Written as DNA, the CDR3 is TGTGCCAGCAGCCCCTGGCGGGAGTACGGCGGGGAGCTGTTTTTT. It codes for CASSPWREYGGELFF.

This chain uses TRBV27 with TRBJ1-1, with 8 bases identical to TRBD1. Trimming cost V 6 bases and J 5 bases; bases outside gene matches: 5. Germline CDR1 and CDR2: MNHEY and SMNVEV (reference sequence). This CDR3 has 13 residues. The CDR3 reads CASRQGGLTEAFF. The CDR3 DNA reads as TGTGCCAGCAGACAGGGGGGGCTTACTGAAGCTTTCTTT.

V is TRBV24-1 and J is TRBJ1-4; 8 nucleotides agree with TRBD1. J gave up 0 bases and V 4 bases, and 0 bases lay outside the gene matches. The CDR3 spans 15 residues. CDR1 and CDR2 (germline): KGHDR, SFDVKD. The CDR3, as DNA: TGTGCCACCAGTGAGACAGGGGCAACTAATGAAAAACTGTTTTTT. Translating gives CATSETGATNEKLFF.

V gene TRBV24-1 combines with J gene TRBJ2-7, with 7 bases lining up with TRBD1. Germline V CDR1 and CDR2: KGHDR, SFDVKD. Losses at the gene ends were 3 bases for V and 2 bases for J; bases not matched to a gene: 6. CDR3 length equals 15 residues. The chain's CDR3 is CATSDPRTGAYEQYF. In DNA, the CDR3 is TGTGCCACCAGTGATCCCAGGACAGGAGCCTACGAGCAGTACTTC.

V usage is TRBV28 and J usage is TRBJ2-7; weak D call: TRBD2 (5 bases). Between the trimmed V and J ends, which lost 5 bases and 2 bases, there was a span of 13 bases. CDR3 length equals 14 residues. Germline V gives CDR1 MDHEN, CDR2 SYDVKM. This CDR3 reads CASSTGSYAYEQYF. CDR3 coding DNA: TGTGCCAGCAGTACGGGGAGTTACGCCTACGAGCAGTACTTC.

This chain links TRBV25-1 with TRBJ1-5, with TRBD1 as a possible D gene (5 bases). The V end was cut by 3 bases, the J end by 1 base, with 7 bases between. CDR3 length: 14 residues. Germline values: CDR1 MGHDK, CDR2 SYGVNS. The CDR3 bases are TGTGCCAGCAGTGACAGGGTGAGCAATCAGCCCCAGCATTTT. The encoded protein is CASSDRVSNQPQHF.

V and J are TRBV4-1 and TRBJ1-3, with 10 bases identical to TRBD1. The CDR3 runs to 18 residues. Germline loops: CDR1 MGHRA, CDR2 YSYEKL. Trimming took 0 bases from V and 0 from J; bases not matched to a gene: 5. CDR3 DNA: TGCGCCAGCAGCCAAGAAGGGACAGGGGATTCCTCTGGAAACACCATATATTTT. As protein: CASSQEGTGDSSGNTIYF.